This TCR beta chain derives from a study of T cell responses to AZD1222 COVID-19 vaccine. Here immunoSEQ multiplex PCR was the method, and the copy in TCRdb shows in-frame clones only, minus some. Among roughly 270,000 clones listed, almost 95% were seen once. Germline CDR1 SGHTA, CDR2 FQGNSA. Trimming removed 1 base at V and 1 base at J, with 11 bases between. This CDR3 has 16 amino acids. V is TRBV7-2 and J is TRBJ1-5, with D perhaps matching TRBD1 (5 bases). Here the sequenced sample was peripheral blood, taken 28 days after the second AZD1222 dose. This clonotype was obtained from an adult who received the AZD1222 COVID-19 vaccine. The CDR3 nucleotides read TGTGCCAGCAGCTTAGGAGGGTGGGGGAGCAATCAGCCCCAGCATTTT. Its translation is CASSLGGWGSNQPQHF.